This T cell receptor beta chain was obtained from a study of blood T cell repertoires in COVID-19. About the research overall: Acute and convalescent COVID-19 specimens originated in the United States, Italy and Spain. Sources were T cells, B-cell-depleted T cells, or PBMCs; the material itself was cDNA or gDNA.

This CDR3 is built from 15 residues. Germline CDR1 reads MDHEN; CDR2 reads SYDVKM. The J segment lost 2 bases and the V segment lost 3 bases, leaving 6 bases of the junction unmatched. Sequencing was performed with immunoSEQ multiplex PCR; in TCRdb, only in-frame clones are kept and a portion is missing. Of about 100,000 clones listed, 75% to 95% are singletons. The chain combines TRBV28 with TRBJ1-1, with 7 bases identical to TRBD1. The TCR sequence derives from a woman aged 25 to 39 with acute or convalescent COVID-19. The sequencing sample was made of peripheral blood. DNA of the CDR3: TGTGCCAGCAGTTTGGGGGGACAGCCAAACACTGAAGCTTTCTTT. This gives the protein CASSLGGQPNTEAFF.